Sequencing of this TCR beta chain was carried out in a study of siplizumab effects on memory and regulatory T cells. TCRdb's copy holds only in-frame clones and misses some; the assay was immunoSEQ multiplex PCR. The data show approximately 100,000 clones, 85% to 95% seen once. CDR3 length equals 14 residues. The V gene's germline CDR1 is SGHNT and CDR2 YENEEA. The V and J ends lost 6 bases and 0 bases respectively, with 11 bases between them. Specimen: non-Treg CD4+ T cells sorted from blood. This rearrangement joins TRBV11-3 to TRBJ1-1, with D maybe TRBD1 (6 bases). This clonotype was sampled from a human donor in good health. The DNA for the CDR3 is TGTGCCAGCAGGAGGGGACAATTGAACACTGAAGCTTTCTTT. This codes for CASRRGQLNTEAFF.